Listed below are T cell receptor beta chains from one sample, sequenced in a study of T-cell memory formation after mild COVID-19. In TCRdb, the 5' RACE reads were re-called with MiXCR into one record per CDR3 protein. The sample holds roughly 500,000 distinct CDR3 sequences, 20% seen once. The specimen was PBMCs or a T cell subset sorted from them (not recorded which). These receptors were taken from an adult woman who had mild COVID-19 (a few samples of this study predate the infection). Cell type and time point are not known. Both conserved end residues are part of each CDR3. The D gene is left open where the match is weak. Not every row has a clone size; where given, it reads once, few, many or a size class.

v_call	clone_size	d_call	j_call	cdr3_aa	cdr3_nt
TRBV5-1	many	-	TRBJ2-7	CASSAAVGVGEQYF	TGCGCCAGCAGCGCGGCCGTCGGGGTTGGGGAGCAGTACTTC
TRBV5-5	few	-	TRBJ2-3	CASSLRQGGTTDTQYF	TGTGCCAGCAGCTTGCGGCAGGGGGGCACGACAGATACGCAGTATTTT
TRBV27	-	-	TRBJ2-7	CASNTIGGGYEQYF	TGTGCCAGCAACACGATAGGCGGTGGCTACGAGCAGTACTTC
TRBV15	few	-	TRBJ2-2	CATSRDIENTGELFF	TGTGCCACCAGCAGAGATATCGAGAACACCGGGGAGCTGTTTTTT
TRBV5-6	few	-	TRBJ2-7	CASHRLRQGGSYEQYF	TGTGCCAGCCATCGTTTACGGCAGGGGGGCTCCTACGAGCAGTACTTC
TRBV15	-	TRBD2	TRBJ2-4	CATSRDLAGGGGIKNIQYF	TGTGCCACCAGCAGAGATCTAGCGGGAGGAGGTGGGATAAAAAACATTCAGTACTTC
TRBV7-2	few	TRBD2	TRBJ2-7	CASSTGGLAGFREQYF	TGTGCCAGCAGCACGGGGGGACTAGCGGGATTTCGGGAGCAGTACTTC
TRBV6-5	few	TRBD1	TRBJ1-5	CASSSSGTGNQPQHF	TGTGCCAGCAGTTCGTCCGGGACAGGGAATCAGCCCCAGCATTTT
TRBV7-9	many	TRBD2	TRBJ2-5	CASSFGTSGRSKTQYF	TGTGCCAGCAGCTTCGGGACTAGCGGGAGAAGTAAGACCCAGTACTTC
TRBV5-1	-	-	TRBJ1-1	CASSLLAGSVNTEAFF	TGCGCCAGCAGCTTGCTGGCAGGGAGTGTGAACACTGAAGCTTTCTTT
TRBV6-1	few	-	TRBJ2-7	CASRIEANSYYEQYF	TGTGCCAGCCGTATTGAGGCGAACAGTTACTACGAGCAGTACTTC
TRBV4-2	-	TRBD2	TRBJ2-1	CASSQEASGKQFF	TGTGCCAGCAGCCAAGAGGCTAGCGGAAAGCAGTTCTTC
TRBV7-8	-	TRBD1	TRBJ1-1	CASSTDRGLGNTEAFF	TGTGCCAGCAGCACCGACAGGGGGCTGGGGAACACTGAAGCTTTCTTT
TRBV7-9	few	-	TRBJ1-5	CASSLTADSRSQPQHF	TGTGCCAGCAGCTTAACCGCCGACAGCCGATCTCAGCCCCAGCATTTT
TRBV7-2	few	-	TRBJ1-5	CASSARVPEQPQHF	TGTGCCAGCAGCGCTCGGGTGCCCGAACAGCCCCAGCATTTT
TRBV5-1	many	TRBD2	TRBJ2-1	CASRGLAGGEEQFF	TGCGCCAGCAGAGGCTTAGCGGGAGGGGAGGAGCAGTTCTTC
TRBV5-1	few	-	TRBJ2-1	CASSFRGSGEQFF	TGCGCCAGCAGCTTCAGGGGCAGTGGTGAGCAGTTCTTC
TRBV6-5	-	TRBD1	TRBJ1-5	CASRPTGVGQPQHF	TGTGCCAGCAGACCGACAGGGGTTGGACAGCCCCAGCATTTT
TRBV7-9	few	TRBD1	TRBJ1-1	CASSSRDRELNTEAFF	TGTGCCAGCAGCTCCCGGGACAGGGAGCTGAACACTGAAGCTTTCTTT
TRBV6-1	few	-	TRBJ2-2	CASSEVFGATGELFF	TGTGCCAGCAGTGAAGTTTTTGGGGCCACCGGGGAGCTGTTTTTT
TRBV30	-	-	TRBJ1-2	CAWELFPGGGYTF	TGTGCCTGGGAACTCTTCCCGGGGGGAGGCTACACCTTC
TRBV5-4	-	-	TRBJ1-4	CASSLPPGKLFF	TGTGCCAGCAGTCTGCCTCCGGGGAAACTGTTTTTT
TRBV6-5	few	-	TRBJ2-3	CASSRSGATQYF	TGTGCCAGCAGCCGTAGTGGGGCTACGCAGTATTTT
TRBV7-9	few	-	TRBJ2-7	CASSLAAAASYEQYF	TGTGCCAGCAGCTTAGCAGCGGCGGCCTCCTACGAGCAGTACTTC
TRBV11-1	-	-	TRBJ2-1	CASSLGFSNHEQFF	TGTGCCAGCAGCTTAGGGTTTAGTAACCATGAGCAGTTCTTC
TRBV12-3/TRBV12-4	many	-	TRBJ1-2	CASNEVGGTMVGYTF	TGTGCCAGCAACGAAGTAGGGGGAACAATGGTTGGCTACACCTTC
TRBV7-8	-	TRBD2	TRBJ2-7	CASSLEVVWEGTTYEQYF	TGTGCCAGCAGCTTAGAGGTCGTATGGGAGGGGACGACCTACGAGCAGTACTTC
TRBV6-5	-	TRBD1	TRBJ2-5	CASSYSRQGTQYF	TGTGCCAGCAGTTACTCGCGACAGGGGACCCAGTACTTC
TRBV9	-	-	TRBJ1-2	CASTPASTSNGYTF	TGTGCCAGCACCCCGGCCTCTACCTCTAATGGCTACACCTTC
TRBV7-9	few	-	TRBJ2-2	CASSLARELFF	TGTGCCAGCAGCCTGGCGCGGGAGCTGTTTTTT
TRBV6-2/TRBV6-3	few	-	TRBJ2-1	CASSLILWGRNEQFF	TGTGCCAGCAGTTTGATCCTATGGGGGCGTAATGAGCAGTTCTTC
TRBV12-3/TRBV12-4	many	-	TRBJ1-6	CASSGGQYNSPLHF	TGTGCCAGCAGCGGCGGACAGTATAATTCACCCCTCCACTTT
TRBV7-2	few	TRBD1	TRBJ2-5	CASSLWDREETQYF	TGTGCCAGCAGCTTATGGGACAGGGAAGAGACCCAGTACTTC
TRBV2	few	-	TRBJ2-1	CASRGFSYNEQFF	TGTGCCAGCAGGGGGTTCTCCTACAATGAGCAGTTCTTC
TRBV3-1	-	-	TRBJ1-6	CASSQREYNSPLHF	TGTGCCAGCAGTCAGAGGGAATATAATTCACCCCTCCACTTT
TRBV5-1	-	-	TRBJ1-5	CASSITGNQPQHF	TGCGCCAGCAGCATCACAGGGAATCAGCCCCAGCATTTT
TRBV4-1	few	-	TRBJ1-2	CASSQASRNYGYTF	TGCGCCAGCAGCCAAGCATCCAGGAACTATGGCTACACCTTC
TRBV5-1	many	-	TRBJ2-7	CASSLASGYEQYF	TGCGCCAGCAGCTTGGCCAGCGGCTACGAGCAGTACTTC
TRBV10-3	few	-	TRBJ1-1	CAISHGVGMNTEAFF	TGTGCCATCAGCCACGGTGTAGGGATGAACACTGAAGCTTTCTTT
TRBV10-3	-	-	TRBJ1-6	CASSRDGFPLHF	TGTGCCAGCTCCAGGGATGGATTTCCCCTCCACTTT
TRBV5-1	many	-	TRBJ2-3	CASRFQGSTDTQYF	TGCGCCAGCAGATTCCAGGGGTCCACAGATACGCAGTATTTT
TRBV4-1	-	-	TRBJ2-7	CASSPSVPGASSYEQYF	TGCGCCAGCAGCCCCTCGGTTCCAGGCGCTAGCTCCTACGAGCAGTACTTC
TRBV6-6	-	TRBD1	TRBJ1-1	CASSYGDRGQAFF	TGTGCCAGCAGTTACGGGGACAGGGGACAAGCTTTCTTT
TRBV20-1	-	-	TRBJ1-5	CSAKGGTQGPRVQHF	TGCAGTGCGAAAGGGGGAACACAGGGCCCAAGGGTCCAGCATTTT
TRBV11-1	-	TRBD1	TRBJ2-7	CASSPRDRGREQYF	TGTGCCAGCAGCCCCCGGGACAGGGGGCGGGAGCAGTACTTC
TRBV6-5	few	-	TRBJ1-3	CASKPGQNSGNTIYF	TGTGCCAGCAAGCCAGGGCAAAACTCTGGAAACACCATATATTTT
TRBV7-2	few	-	TRBJ2-5	CASSLQIETQYF	TGTGCCAGCAGCTTACAGATAGAGACCCAGTACTTC
TRBV20-1	few	-	TRBJ2-5	CSAKEVRYQETQYF	TGCAGTGCTAAAGAGGTCCGATACCAAGAGACCCAGTACTTC
TRBV24-1	few	-	TRBJ2-6	CATSGGGFRANVLTF	TGTGCCACCAGTGGAGGGGGGTTCCGAGCCAACGTCCTGACTTTC
TRBV4-3	-	-	TRBJ2-1	CASSYSAPSPSYNEQFF	TGCGCCAGCAGCTATTCCGCCCCATCACCGTCCTACAATGAGCAGTTCTTC
TRBV6-2/TRBV6-3	-	-	TRBJ2-1	CASSSVTASYNEQFF	TGTGCCAGCAGTTCAGTAACGGCCTCCTACAATGAGCAGTTCTTC